Listed below are T cell receptor beta chains from one sample, sequenced in a study of cytotoxic CD8 clonotypes in ibrutinib-treated CLL. Profiled with immunoSEQ multiplex PCR; TCRdb holds only in-frame clones, not every one. The repertoire includes around 140,000 clones, 80% of them detected once, and around 7.6% sits in the top ten. The input for sequencing was PBMCs, taken after 36 months of ibrutinib treatment. These receptor sequences come from a human donor with chronic lymphocytic leukemia. Each CDR3 is given with its conserved first and last residue. The D gene is left open where the match is weak. Size is omitted from some rows. Given values are once, few, many or a class for expanded clones.

V: TRBV10-2
J: TRBJ1-2
D: -
size: -
DNA: TGCGCCAGCAGTTTCACCGCTCGATATGGCTACACCTTC
CDR3: CASSFTARYGYTF

V: TRBV14
J: TRBJ1-2
D: TRBD1
size: -
DNA: TGTGCCAGCAGCTACGTTTCCGGGACAGCAAGGGGTTTGAGCACCTTC
CDR3: CASSYVSGTARGLSTF

V: TRBV6-1
J: TRBJ1-5
D: TRBD1
size: -
DNA: TGTGCCAGTCAACCTCGGACAGGAGGCAATCAGCCCCAGCATTTT
CDR3: CASQPRTGGNQPQHF

V: TRBV27
J: TRBJ2-7
D: -
size: once
DNA: TGTGCCAGCAGTTTATCATCCCCAAGAAATTCCTACGAGCAGTACTTC
CDR3: CASSLSSPRNSYEQYF

V: TRBV6-4
J: TRBJ1-1
D: TRBD1
size: few
DNA: TGTGCCAGCAGAAGGCGGGACAGCTACACTGAAGCTTTCTTT
CDR3: CASRRRDSYTEAFF

V: TRBV11-3
J: TRBJ1-1
D: TRBD1
size: -
DNA: TGTGCCAGCAGCGCGCCGGGGACAGGGAAAGAGGCTGAAGCTTTCTTT
CDR3: CASSAPGTGKEAEAFF

V: TRBV6-5
J: TRBJ2-3
D: TRBD2
size: once
DNA: TGTGCCAGCATTAACCCGGGAGGAGATACGCAGTATTTT
CDR3: CASINPGGDTQYF

V: TRBV5-1
J: TRBJ1-2
D: -
size: -
DNA: TGCGCCAGCAGCTTGGGTGGGGGCTCTGGCTACACCTTC
CDR3: CASSLGGGSGYTF

V: TRBV19
J: TRBJ1-5
D: -
size: -
DNA: TGTGCCAGTAGTAAGGTCCGAGATAGCAATCAGCCCCAGCATTTT
CDR3: CASSKVRDSNQPQHF

V: TRBV7-8
J: TRBJ2-7
D: -
size: -
DNA: TGTGCCAGCAGCCTTATAAGGTTGTTTTCCGAGCAGTACTTC
CDR3: CASSLIRLFSEQYF

V: TRBV19
J: TRBJ1-2
D: -
size: -
DNA: TGTGCCAGTAGTCGGTCTGGCAGGGCCTATCAAAGGAGTGGCTACACCTTC
CDR3: CASSRSGRAYQRSGYTF

V: TRBV6-5
J: TRBJ1-5
D: -
size: few
DNA: TGTGCCAGCAGTTCGACTGAGAATCAGCCCCAGCATTTT
CDR3: CASSSTENQPQHF

V: TRBV2
J: TRBJ1-3
D: TRBD1
size: -
DNA: TGTGCCAGCAGAAGACAGGGGAGAAACACCATATATTTT
CDR3: CASRRQGRNTIYF

V: TRBV6-5
J: TRBJ1-2
D: -
size: -
DNA: TGTGCCAGCAGTTACCAGGTTAACTATGGCTACACCTTC
CDR3: CASSYQVNYGYTF

V: TRBV7-7
J: TRBJ2-3
D: TRBD2
size: -
DNA: TGTGCCAGCAGCCCCGGGGGGGATACGCAGTATTTT
CDR3: CASSPGGDTQYF

V: TRBV10-1
J: TRBJ1-4
D: -
size: -
DNA: TGCGCCAGCAGCGCAAACTCGGGGAAAGGTGAAAAACTGTTTTTT
CDR3: CASSANSGKGEKLFF

V: TRBV18
J: TRBJ2-5
D: -
size: -
DNA: TGTGCCAGCTCACCAGCAGGGGCAGAGACCCAGTACTTC
CDR3: CASSPAGAETQYF

V: TRBV6-1
J: TRBJ1-5
D: TRBD1
size: -
DNA: TGTGCCAGCACCTTGGGACAGGCAAGCAATCAGCCCCAGCATTTT
CDR3: CASTLGQASNQPQHF

V: TRBV11-2
J: TRBJ1-3
D: -
size: -
DNA: TGTGCCAGCAGCTTAGTAGGGTACGGAAACACCATATATTTT
CDR3: CASSLVGYGNTIYF

V: TRBV6-6
J: TRBJ1-5
D: -
size: -
DNA: TGTGCCAGCAGTTACTCCCAGGGTTATAGCAATCAGCCCCAGCATTTT
CDR3: CASSYSQGYSNQPQHF

V: TRBV5-6
J: TRBJ1-2
D: -
size: -
DNA: TGTGCCAGCAGCTTGGTCTCGGCAGATTATGGCTACACCTTC
CDR3: CASSLVSADYGYTF

V: TRBV2
J: TRBJ2-3
D: TRBD2
size: -
DNA: TGTGCCAGCCGCGGGGGGCCCACAGATACGCAGTATTTT
CDR3: CASRGGPTDTQYF

V: TRBV4-1
J: TRBJ1-3
D: TRBD1
size: -
DNA: TGCGCCAGCAGCCACCCGGGACAGTTCTCTGGAAACACCATATATTTT
CDR3: CASSHPGQFSGNTIYF

V: TRBV4-1
J: TRBJ1-1
D: -
size: -
DNA: TGCGCCAGCAGCCAAGACATGGGTTATGGGTGGGTTACTGAAGCTTTCTTT
CDR3: CASSQDMGYGWVTEAFF

V: TRBV19
J: TRBJ1-5
D: TRBD1
size: -
DNA: TGTGCCAGTAGTCCACAGGGGCGAAATCAGCCCCAGCATTTT
CDR3: CASSPQGRNQPQHF

V: TRBV4-1
J: TRBJ1-2
D: -
size: -
DNA: TGCGCCAGCAGCCAAGAGGCGGCAGATTCCTATGGCTACACCTTC
CDR3: CASSQEAADSYGYTF

V: TRBV5-4
J: TRBJ1-2
D: -
size: -
DNA: TGTGCCAGCAGCTTGTTTCAGGGAAACTATGGCTACACCTTC
CDR3: CASSLFQGNYGYTF

V: TRBV4-1
J: TRBJ2-7
D: -
size: -
DNA: TGCGCCAGCAGAGCACAGAGCTCCTACGAGCAGTACTTC
CDR3: CASRAQSSYEQYF

V: TRBV27
J: TRBJ1-2
D: -
size: once
DNA: TGTGCCAGCAGTTTCGTAGGCTTCTATGGCTACACCTTC
CDR3: CASSFVGFYGYTF

V: TRBV5-1
J: TRBJ1-1
D: TRBD1
size: -
DNA: TGCGCCAGCAGCTTGGGGGACAGCGCGGGAGCTTTCTTT
CDR3: CASSLGDSAGAFF

V: TRBV7-6
J: TRBJ1-4
D: -
size: -
DNA: TGTGCCAGCAGCAACGGACAGCAGATAAATGAAAAACTGTTTTTT
CDR3: CASSNGQQINEKLFF

V: TRBV6-5
J: TRBJ2-3
D: TRBD1
size: -
DNA: TGTGCCAGCAGTTATAGGACAGGCCTCACAGATACGCAGTATTTT
CDR3: CASSYRTGLTDTQYF

V: TRBV18
J: TRBJ2-5
D: -
size: -
DNA: TGTGCCAGCTCATCAGCAGAAGAGACCCAGTACTTC
CDR3: CASSSAEETQYF

V: TRBV19
J: TRBJ2-1
D: TRBD2
size: -
DNA: TGTGCCAGTAGTATACAGGGCGGGAGGGCGATTGAGCAGTTCTTC
CDR3: CASSIQGGRAIEQFF

V: TRBV9
J: TRBJ1-5
D: -
size: few
DNA: TGTGCCAGCAGCGTTGGGGGGCATAGCAATCAGCCCCAGCATTTT
CDR3: CASSVGGHSNQPQHF

V: TRBV5-4
J: TRBJ2-3
D: TRBD2
size: -
DNA: TGTGCCAGCAGCTTGTTTATAGCGGGGAAGAGCACAGATACGCAGTATTTT
CDR3: CASSLFIAGKSTDTQYF

V: TRBV5-1
J: TRBJ2-1
D: -
size: -
DNA: TGCGCCAGCAGCTTGGTGGGGACACACAATGAGCAGTTCTTC
CDR3: CASSLVGTHNEQFF

V: TRBV5-1
J: TRBJ2-1
D: TRBD2
size: few
DNA: TGCGCCAGCAGCCCCAACGGGGGGGCCGGGGGTGAGCAGTTCTTC
CDR3: CASSPNGGAGGEQFF

V: TRBV5-1
J: TRBJ2-1
D: -
size: -
DNA: TGCGCCAGCAGCTTGGCCAGGGGACTCCACAATGAGCAGTTCTTC
CDR3: CASSLARGLHNEQFF

V: TRBV5-1
J: TRBJ2-5
D: -
size: -
DNA: TGCGCCAGCAGCTTAAGGACACAAGAGACCCAGTACTTC
CDR3: CASSLRTQETQYF

V: TRBV5-8
J: TRBJ1-5
D: -
size: -
DNA: TGTGCCAGCAGCCCAGGCTATAGCAATCAGCCCCAGCATTTT
CDR3: CASSPGYSNQPQHF

V: TRBV27
J: TRBJ1-5
D: -
size: -
DNA: TGTGCCAGCAGTTTTATGGGGTCAGGGGTTTTTCGCAATCAGCCCCAGCATTTT
CDR3: CASSFMGSGVFRNQPQHF

V: TRBV30
J: TRBJ1-5
D: -
size: few
DNA: TGTGCCTGGAGTGTAGGGGCGAAGGGGCCCCAGCATTTT
CDR3: CAWSVGAKGPQHF

V: TRBV6-5
J: TRBJ2-7
D: -
size: -
DNA: TGTGCCAGCAGTTATAGGGTCTCCTACGAGCAGTACTTC
CDR3: CASSYRVSYEQYF

V: TRBV11-3
J: TRBJ2-1
D: -
size: -
DNA: TGTGCCAGCAGCTTAGTCGGGGTGTCGAACAATGAGCAGTTCTTC
CDR3: CASSLVGVSNNEQFF

V: TRBV21-1
J: TRBJ1-5
D: -
size: once
DNA: TGTGCCAGCAGCACCCGGGGAGTAATAGGCAGGGGGAGCAATCAGCCCCAGCATTTT
CDR3: CASSTRGVIGRGSNQPQHF